The clone carrying this T cell receptor (beta chain) was seen ten or more times. This record comes from a study of T cells in Graves' hyperthyroidism and ophthalmopathy. What was amplified from RNA transcripts were TCR beta CDR3 regions. A first-round RT-PCR of the TCR CDR3 used the HTBI primer set. Via MiXCR, TCRdb re-called the multiplex PCR reads, giving one row per CDR3 protein. In the table there are about 740,000 distinct CDR3 sequences, 12% to 15% of which are singletons. Per the germline V gene, CDR1 is MDHEN and CDR2 is SYDVKM. The CDR3 is made up of 15 amino acids. V lost 0 bases and J lost 0, with 6 bases in between.

This sequence joins TRBV28 and TRBJ1-3, with D possibly matching TRBD1 (6 bases). The clonotype comes from a young woman with Graves' hyperthyroidism. The sequenced material came from blood. CDR3: CASSLWDSSGNTIYF. The DNA for the CDR3 is TGTGCCAGCAGTTTATGGGACAGCTCTGGAAACACCATATATTTT.